This TCR beta chain came from a study of cytomegalovirus exposure and HLA in healthy donors (dated by TCRdb to about 2017). About the full investigation: An earlier analysis of around 600 of the donors reported about 250 Gb of sequence data and approximately 110 million unique TCR beta sequences from 150 million to 200 million T cells. Roughly 300 gigabases of sequencing data and approximately 85 million unique TCR sequences were included in an early release covering roughly 700 HLA-typed donors. Of the 398 genotyped donors, 65% to 90% fell in the genetic ancestry cluster associated with self-reported Caucasian donors. The study was designed to test whether signatures of past pathogen exposure could be identified by cataloging public T cell receptors. The T cell repertoires of several hundred subjects were profiled by immunosequencing and related to cytomegalovirus serostatus. Besides the first cohort of around 670 subjects, a separate validation cohort made up of 120 different subjects was used. The study combined high-throughput TCR immunosequencing, statistical association of individual TCRs with disease status, and machine learning to predict cytomegalovirus infection status. A later analysis re-analyzed previously published TCR beta repertoires from 550 to 700 donors and added high-resolution HLA genotyping to study TCR occurrence patterns. The later analysis used no new phenotypic data to find candidate immune exposures, relying instead on TCR beta sequences and their occurrence across donors. To decide whether each TCR beta V gene segment behaved as functional or pseudogenic, an earlier analysis of some 580 of the donors relied on high-throughput TCR beta sequencing. Donor age, sex, ethnicity and CMV serostatus were compiled together with the repertoire data. A later genetic analysis took genome-wide SNP genotypes for about 60% of the roughly 670 donors and used that subset as a discovery cohort. Every discovery cohort repertoire had been produced on one sequencing platform. Class I and class II HLA loci were covered by the typing at four-digit resolution. Typing coverage differed by locus: A, B, C, DRB1 and DQB1 were typed in roughly 629-630 donors, DQA1 in 500 to 550, DPA1 in around 600, and DPB1 in 450 to 480. Four to six DR-DQ haplotypes were handled as single units for association and clustering, since linkage in the cohort was strong. Among 398 genotyped donors of the cohort, an average of approximately 240,000 unique TCR beta nucleotide sequences were sequenced per donor, roughly 18% of them non-productive. Here is what the overall study found, with its caveats: Broadly in line with IMGT annotations, most TCR beta V segments showed up in productive rearrangements about 90% or about 30% of the time in an earlier analysis of several hundred of the donors. Because some donors lacked HLA typing at each locus, the association tests relied only on the typed subset. In this cohort, only TCR beta chains were sequenced, and detectable features were limited by the absence of alpha or paired-chain data. A group of highly shared sequence variants was considered likely to be a technical artifact of the sequencing pipeline. Specific HLA alleles were associated with more than 15,000 TCR beta sequences at a false discovery rate of 0.05 in a later analysis. The classifier was reported to diagnose cytomegalovirus status with high specificity and sensitivity in both the original and validation cohorts. A later analysis found that most CMV-associated TCR beta chains appeared HLA-restricted, with HLA associations seemingly driven largely by CMV exposure. A later genetic analysis associated a missense DCLRE1C variant with V-gene and J-gene trimming of TCR beta chains, and an independent cohort replicated the association. Because counts were too low, seventeen rarely observed V segments, including chromosome 9 orphons, were excluded from the earlier analysis of 587 of the donors. The authors suggested that the approach could potentially be generalized to other disease states and immunological phenotypes. Correlated functional status among segregating V segments might reflect linkage disequilibrium, but an unknown experimental factor could not be ruled out. A further reported finding was that TCR beta sequences accurately predicted the HLA-A and HLA-B alleles for most subjects in the first cohort. A few of the identified cytomegalovirus-associated TCR beta chains were confirmed in vitro to be specific for cytomegalovirus antigens. Several of the top co-occurrence clusters appeared to be linked to parvovirus B19, influenza, CMV and Epstein-Barr virus, according to a later analysis. Sequencing depth was assumed to be roughly uniform across donors in the presence/absence analyses, though that assumption may not hold. CMV serostatus was the only immune exposure information available for the cohort. In a later genetic analysis, fewer N-insertions in productive TCRs were reported among donors in an Asian-associated ancestry cluster than the roughly 700-donor mean. In a later analysis, HLA-associated TCR beta chains showed more clonal expansion and lower generation probabilities than non-associated chains that were equally common. Across donors, most TCR sequences were observed very rarely, whereas some public TCRs were present in many individuals. Some IMGT-functional V segments, including TRBV6-2 and TRBV6-3, could not be distinguished by the 87-base-pair reads and were therefore excluded. The study gave a list of about 170 TCR beta chains associated with cytomegalovirus. A later analysis found that TCR association rates varied across HLA loci, with DRB1 alleles showing the most associated TCRs and HLA-C alleles the fewest. Assigning TCR associations to individual alleles was difficult when HLA alleles, especially DR and DQ, strongly co-occurred.

On this clone: The target of this receptor is not known. Nothing much larger sits one base from this clone, and base qualities are not available.

The library was produced with the immunoSEQ multiplex PCR assay. For the multiplex PCR, a mixture combining 60 forward primers for TCR Vbeta segments and 13 reverse primers for TCR Jbeta segments was used. Amplification of the CDR3 region of rearranged TCR beta genes was performed with a multiplex PCR assay on genomic DNA. The Illumina HiSeq System was used to sequence the amplified TCR beta libraries as 87-base-pair reads. The authors processed their data as follows. A later analysis tallied some 79 million unique TCR beta chains across the roughly 610 repertoires, and about 12 million of those chains were shared by two or more donors. To remove PCR and sequencing errors, raw reads were error-corrected and collapsed into unique sequences using a nearest-neighbor algorithm that merged closely related sequences. Alignment of CDR3 sequences to IMGT reference sequences was used to assign V, D and J gene segments. For a sequence to be retained, a match of at least six nucleotides was required to both a V gene segment and a J gene segment. A rearrangement counted as productive if the CDR3 had no stop codons and remained in frame with V and J, and every other rearrangement counted as non-productive. Following IMGT convention, CDR3 was defined as the stretch from the second conserved V-encoded cysteine to the conserved J-encoded phenylalanine. Sequences without an unambiguous match to a single V gene segment were excluded from the earlier analysis of 500 to 700 of the donors. In an earlier analysis of approximately 610 of the donors, V segments were called functional above 56.7% productive rearrangements and were called segregating when the between-donor standard deviation exceeded 5%. To diagnose cytomegalovirus status from the catalog of TCR beta chain sequences, a statistical classification framework was built. In a later analysis, V and J genes were assigned by comparing TCR nucleotide sequences against IMGT/GENE-DB human TR gene sequences. In a later analysis, CDR3 sequences and most-parsimonious VDJ recombination scenarios were assigned using the TCRdist pipeline. In a later analysis, each TCR beta chain was defined by its CDR3 amino acid sequence together with its V-gene family, and reads without a unique V-gene family were excluded. A later analysis removed 500 to 650 highly shared, low-generation-probability nucleotide sequences to deal with suspected cross-contamination and a sequencing artifact. In a later analysis, a clonal expansion index was calculated for each public chain from normalized within-repertoire ranks of inferred template counts. In a later analysis, generation probabilities were computed with a VDJ recombination model fitted to out-of-frame rearrangements, and the resulting probabilities were checked against IGoR. In a later analysis, hypergeometric tests were used to score TCR-TCR, TCR-HLA and TCR-CMV co-occurrence, with a repertoire-size bias correction applied to TCR pairs. To estimate false discovery rates, a later analysis permuted the HLA or CMV assignments 20 times. A later analysis grouped co-occurring TCRs with DBSCAN, adding TCRdist sequence similarity when clustering within HLA-allele-positive subsets. Co-occurrence clustering excluded repertoires with fewer than 30,000 or more than 120,000 public chains, plus five with anomalous nucleotide sharing. TCRdb carries this immuneACCESS record with in-frame sequences only. Its versions omit some clonotypes, under half of them owing to an unresolved V gene in the studies checked, with the rest unexplained. That table is the source of V, J and clone size, and D and trimming were worked out from the DNA. For this sample there are some 190,000 clones; 76% appear just once. Roughly 1.6% of the sample rests with the top ten.

The cohort was made up of approximately 670 healthy bone marrow donors. At the time of sampling, every cohort member was nominally healthy, though immune exposures that went unrecorded were likely present. The donor tested CMV seronegative and was one of the 352 seronegative cohort members. Each donor provided a peripheral blood sample, and peripheral blood mononuclear cells were used for TCR beta sequencing. The Qiagen DNeasy Blood Extraction Kit was used to extract genomic DNA from the blood cell samples. The CDR3 covers 14 residues, taking in both the cysteine and the phenylalanine. Solely the CDR3 DNA is kept, with 42 bases framed from the first base. The CDR1 and CDR2 encoded by the germline V gene are ENHRY and SYGVKD. Trimming at the junction amounts to 5 bases on V and 9 bases on J, and the germline ends lie 17 bases apart.

The receptor was derived from a man between 18 and 29 years old in good health and CMV-seronegative. The chain couples TRBV10-3 to TRBJ1-5, and possibly TRBD1, on 6 matching bases. Sequencing used PBMCs. Here the CDR3 is given as CAISRGGPPSPQHF. The sequenced DNA is TGTGCCATCAGTCGGGGGGGGCCCCCATCGCCCCAGCATTTT.